This T cell receptor beta chain was recovered during a study of Graves' ophthalmopathy and Graves' hyperthyroidism. RNA transcripts yielded amplified TCR beta CDR3 regions. The first-round RT-PCR employed HTBI primers together with the Qiagen OneStep RT-PCR kit. A multiplex PCR was then performed as the second round. TCRdb processed the multiplex PCR reads anew with MiXCR; each CDR3 protein has one entry. This sample has over a million distinct CDR3 sequences, with 36% found just once. Germline-derived CDR1 and CDR2 are SGHVS and FQNEAQ. The CDR3 contains 13 residues. After removal of 8 bases from V and 6 bases from J, the junction contained 7 bases not matched to a gene.

The source is an adult man with Graves' hyperthyroidism. Material: peripheral blood or thyroid tissue (not recorded which). V gene TRBV7-8 combines with J gene TRBJ1-5, with 7 bases matching TRBD1. The CDR3 protein is CASGKTGRQPQHF. The CDR3 coding sequence is TGTGCCAGCGGGAAGACAGGGCGTCAGCCCCAGCATTTT.